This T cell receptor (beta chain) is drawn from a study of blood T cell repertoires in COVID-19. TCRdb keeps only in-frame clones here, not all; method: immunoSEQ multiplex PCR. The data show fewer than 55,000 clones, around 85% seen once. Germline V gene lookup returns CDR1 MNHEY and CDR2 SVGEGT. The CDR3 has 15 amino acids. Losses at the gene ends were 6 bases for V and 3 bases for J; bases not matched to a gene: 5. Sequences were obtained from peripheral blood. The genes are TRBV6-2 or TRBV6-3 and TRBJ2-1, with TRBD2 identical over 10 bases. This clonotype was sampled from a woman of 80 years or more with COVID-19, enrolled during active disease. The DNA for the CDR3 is TGTGCCAGCAGCCAAACTAGCGGGATCTACAATGAGCAGTTCTTC. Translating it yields CASSQTSGIYNEQFF.